This is a list of T cell receptor beta chains from one sample in a study of CD8+ T cells in alopecia areata. TCRdb keeps only in-frame clones here, not all; method: immunoSEQ multiplex PCR. This sample has about 90,000 clones, with 44% found just once. This material consisted of CD8+ T cells sorted from blood, taken at week 24, from a patient treated with tofacitinib. These receptor sequences come from a human donor with alopecia areata. CDR3s include the opening cysteine and the closing phenylalanine or tryptophan. A D gene is named only where the DNA matches it firmly. The size entry is marked missing in some rows and otherwise reads once, few, many or a size class.

CDR3 protein: CASSLGRTEAFF
CDR3 DNA: TGTGCCAGCAGCTTAGGACGTACTGAAGCTTTCTTT
clone size: few
D gene: NA
V gene: TRBV7-6
J gene: TRBJ1-1

CDR3 protein: CATSVGQSYEQYF
CDR3 DNA: TGTGCCACCAGCGTGGGACAGTCCTACGAGCAGTACTTC
clone size: NA
D gene: TRBD1
V gene: TRBV15
J gene: TRBJ2-7

CDR3 protein: CASSDPGGNTGELFF
CDR3 DNA: TGTGCCAGCAGTGATCCAGGCGGTAACACCGGGGAGCTGTTTTTT
clone size: NA
D gene: NA
V gene: TRBV6-1
J gene: TRBJ2-2

CDR3 protein: CASRLSDNEQFF
CDR3 DNA: TGCGCCAGCAGGTTGTCGGACAATGAGCAGTTCTTC
clone size: NA
D gene: NA
V gene: TRBV5-1
J gene: TRBJ2-1

CDR3 protein: CASSQSSGAGYTF
CDR3 DNA: TGTGCCAGCAGCCAATCGTCAGGGGCAGGCTACACCTTC
clone size: few
D gene: NA
V gene: TRBV16
J gene: TRBJ1-2

CDR3 protein: CASRGNYGYTF
CDR3 DNA: TGTGCCAGCCGGGGTAACTATGGCTACACCTTC
clone size: NA
D gene: NA
V gene: TRBV9
J gene: TRBJ1-2

CDR3 protein: CASSLTGALSGYTF
CDR3 DNA: TGTGCCAGCAGTTTAACAGGGGCCTTAAGTGGCTACACCTTC
clone size: NA
D gene: TRBD1
V gene: TRBV27
J gene: TRBJ1-2

CDR3 protein: CSGVVRDSLWGTIQYF
CDR3 DNA: TGCAGCGGGGTTGTACGGGACAGCCTTTGGGGGACCATTCAGTACTTC
clone size: NA
D gene: TRBD1
V gene: TRBV29-1
J gene: TRBJ2-4

CDR3 protein: CASSGTPRGAGNEQFF
CDR3 DNA: TGTGCCAGCAGCGGGACGCCCCGAGGAGCTGGCAATGAGCAGTTCTTC
clone size: NA
D gene: NA
V gene: TRBV27
J gene: TRBJ2-1

CDR3 protein: CASSLSSGYF
CDR3 DNA: TGTGCCAGCTCACTTTCCAGTGGGTACTTC
clone size: NA
D gene: NA
V gene: TRBV18
J gene: TRBJ2-7

CDR3 protein: CAWSAGLAGDTQYF
CDR3 DNA: TGTGCCTGGAGTGCCGGACTAGCGGGAGATACGCAGTATTTT
clone size: NA
D gene: TRBD2
V gene: TRBV30
J gene: TRBJ2-3

CDR3 protein: CASSGGPGTVYGYTF
CDR3 DNA: TGTGCCAGCAGTGGAGGCCCCGGGACAGTCTATGGCTACACCTTC
clone size: NA
D gene: TRBD1
V gene: TRBV6-1
J gene: TRBJ1-2

CDR3 protein: CASSEEDQETQYF
CDR3 DNA: TGTGCCAGCAGCGAGGAAGACCAAGAGACCCAGTACTTC
clone size: NA
D gene: NA
V gene: TRBV9
J gene: TRBJ2-5

CDR3 protein: CASSYEAGLDEQYF
CDR3 DNA: TGTGCCAGCAGTTACGAGGCGGGATTGGACGAGCAGTACTTC
clone size: NA
D gene: NA
V gene: TRBV6-6
J gene: TRBJ2-7

CDR3 protein: CASNPGHRYEQYF
CDR3 DNA: TGTGCCTCCAATCCCGGACACCGCTACGAGCAGTACTTC
clone size: once
D gene: NA
V gene: TRBV27
J gene: TRBJ2-7

CDR3 protein: CASSSGQGIGELFF
CDR3 DNA: TGTGCCAGCAGTTCGGGACAGGGGATCGGGGAGCTGTTTTTT
clone size: NA
D gene: TRBD1
V gene: TRBV27
J gene: TRBJ2-2

CDR3 protein: CASSQTEGGDGYTF
CDR3 DNA: TGCGCCAGCAGCCAGACCGAGGGGGGAGATGGCTACACCTTC
clone size: NA
D gene: NA
V gene: TRBV4-1
J gene: TRBJ1-2

CDR3 protein: CSVPGTTGTVYEQYF
CDR3 DNA: TGCAGCGTACCTGGGACCACCGGGACAGTCTACGAGCAGTACTTC
clone size: few
D gene: TRBD1
V gene: TRBV29-1
J gene: TRBJ2-7

CDR3 protein: CASSTKAGINEQFF
CDR3 DNA: TGTGCCAGCAGTACAAAGGCAGGGATCAATGAGCAGTTCTTC
clone size: NA
D gene: NA
V gene: TRBV14
J gene: TRBJ2-1

CDR3 protein: CASSPEASGSRLNIQYF
CDR3 DNA: TGTGCCAGCTCACCAGAGGCTAGCGGGTCCCGTTTGAACATTCAGTACTTC
clone size: few
D gene: TRBD2
V gene: TRBV18
J gene: TRBJ2-4

CDR3 protein: CASSHDPGPSTDTQYF
CDR3 DNA: TGCGCCAGCAGCCACGACCCGGGACCCAGCACAGATACGCAGTATTTT
clone size: few
D gene: NA
V gene: TRBV4-3
J gene: TRBJ2-3

CDR3 protein: CASSLGQGHYGYTF
CDR3 DNA: TGTGCCAGCAGCTTAGGGCAGGGGCACTATGGCTACACCTTC
clone size: many
D gene: NA
V gene: TRBV7-9
J gene: TRBJ1-2

CDR3 protein: CASSQVRSHTEAFF
CDR3 DNA: TGTGCCAGCAGCCAGGTCAGGAGTCACACTGAAGCTTTCTTT
clone size: few
D gene: NA
V gene: TRBV14
J gene: TRBJ1-1

CDR3 protein: CASSLGRSGSSGANVLTF
CDR3 DNA: TGTGCCAGCAGCTTAGGGCGATCGGGGAGCTCTGGGGCCAACGTCCTGACTTTC
clone size: NA
D gene: NA
V gene: TRBV11-2
J gene: TRBJ2-6

CDR3 protein: CASSLTSIHEQFF
CDR3 DNA: TGTGCCAGCAGCTTGACTAGTATCCATGAGCAGTTCTTC
clone size: NA
D gene: NA
V gene: TRBV11-2
J gene: TRBJ2-1

CDR3 protein: CASSVGGVRTEAFF
CDR3 DNA: TGTGCCAGCAGCGTAGGGGGAGTTAGGACTGAAGCTTTCTTT
clone size: NA
D gene: NA
V gene: TRBV9
J gene: TRBJ1-1

CDR3 protein: CSVDSGEDYEQYF
CDR3 DNA: TGCAGCGTTGACAGCGGGGAGGACTACGAGCAGTACTTC
clone size: NA
D gene: TRBD2
V gene: TRBV29-1
J gene: TRBJ2-7

CDR3 protein: CASSVSGHSGDEQYF
CDR3 DNA: TGTGCCAGCAGCGTCTCCGGACATTCCGGAGACGAGCAGTACTTC
clone size: few
D gene: NA
V gene: TRBV9
J gene: TRBJ2-7

CDR3 protein: CASSRLAPDNEQFF
CDR3 DNA: TGTGCCAGCAGCCGACTAGCGCCTGACAATGAGCAGTTCTTC
clone size: NA
D gene: TRBD2
V gene: TRBV27
J gene: TRBJ2-1